This is a list of T cell receptor beta chains from one sample in a study of T cell responses to AZD1222 COVID-19 vaccine. Repertoires were generated with immunoSEQ multiplex PCR, while TCRdb's copy carries only in-frame clones and drops some. The data hold 70,000 or so clones, with 88% observed a single time. The sequencing used peripheral blood, collected on day 0 of AZD1222 vaccination. The source is an adult in good health. The CDR3 runs from the conserved cysteine through the conserved F or W. The order of the fields is J gene, clone size, D gene, V gene, CDR3 protein, CDR3 DNA. D genes are given only for firm matches. The size of a clone is reported for some rows only, either as once, few or many, or as a class for expanded clones.

>TRBJ1-2|-|-|TRBV4-2
CASSQVSHGDGYGYTF
TGTGCCAGCAGCCAAGTGTCTCATGGGGACGGCTATGGCTACACCTTC
>TRBJ2-7|once|-|TRBV2
CASRADRRGEQYF
TGTGCCAGCAGAGCCGACAGGCGGGGCGAGCAGTACTTC
>TRBJ2-7|-|-|TRBV24-1
CATIRDGYEQYF
TGTGCCACCATAAGGGACGGCTACGAGCAGTACTTC
>TRBJ1-2|-|-|TRBV5-6
CASSLRGADGYGYTF
TGTGCCAGCAGCTTGCGGGGGGCAGATGGCTATGGCTACACCTTC
>TRBJ2-5|-|-|TRBV25-1
CASSEFAGGGTQYF
TGTGCCAGCAGTGAATTCGCTGGTGGGGGGACCCAGTACTTC
>TRBJ2-3|-|-|TRBV6-1
CASSDLGATDTQYF
TGTGCCAGCAGTGATTTGGGGGCCACGGATACGCAGTATTTT
>TRBJ1-2|-|TRBD1|TRBV6-5
CASRLDRVEGYTF
TGTGCCAGCAGGCTGGACAGGGTAGAAGGCTACACCTTC
>TRBJ1-1|-|TRBD1|TRBV7-9
CASSIRGRGTEAFF
TGTGCCAGCAGCATCAGGGGGCGAGGAACTGAAGCTTTCTTT
>TRBJ1-3|once|-|TRBV18
CASSPMTQISGNTIYF
TGTGCCAGCTCACCCATGACGCAGATCTCTGGAAACACCATATATTTT
>TRBJ1-5|-|TRBD1|TRBV2
CASSQDRGNQPQHF
TGTGCCAGCAGCCAGGACAGGGGGAATCAGCCCCAGCATTTT
>TRBJ2-2|-|-|TRBV5-1
CASSLLVSGELFF
TGCGCCAGCAGCTTGTTGGTGTCCGGGGAGCTGTTTTTT
>TRBJ1-4|-|TRBD1|TRBV5-1
CASSFGSGGGNEKLFF
TGCGCCAGCAGCTTCGGTTCAGGGGGAGGAAATGAAAAACTGTTTTTT
>TRBJ1-5|-|-|TRBV24-1
CATSDSSRDTYSNQPQHF
TGTGCCACCAGTGATTCCTCCCGGGACACTTATAGCAATCAGCCCCAGCATTTT
>TRBJ2-3|few|-|TRBV2
CASSPNTDTQYF
TGTGCCAGCAGCCCGAACACAGATACGCAGTATTTT
>TRBJ2-2|-|TRBD2|TRBV5-5
CASSPRLAGDTGELFF
TGTGCCAGCAGCCCCAGACTAGCGGGAGACACCGGGGAGCTGTTTTTT
>TRBJ2-7|few|TRBD2|TRBV27
CASRKREPSYEQYF
TGTGCCAGCAGGAAGCGGGAACCATCCTACGAGCAGTACTTC
>TRBJ2-7|-|TRBD2|TRBV6-1
CASSVTGTSGTYEQYF
TGTGCCAGCAGTGTGACCGGGACTAGCGGGACCTACGAGCAGTACTTC
>TRBJ2-6|-|TRBD1|TRBV2
CASSEVIGTGAGANVLTF
TGTGCCAGCAGTGAAGTGATTGGGACAGGGGCTGGGGCCAACGTCCTGACTTTC